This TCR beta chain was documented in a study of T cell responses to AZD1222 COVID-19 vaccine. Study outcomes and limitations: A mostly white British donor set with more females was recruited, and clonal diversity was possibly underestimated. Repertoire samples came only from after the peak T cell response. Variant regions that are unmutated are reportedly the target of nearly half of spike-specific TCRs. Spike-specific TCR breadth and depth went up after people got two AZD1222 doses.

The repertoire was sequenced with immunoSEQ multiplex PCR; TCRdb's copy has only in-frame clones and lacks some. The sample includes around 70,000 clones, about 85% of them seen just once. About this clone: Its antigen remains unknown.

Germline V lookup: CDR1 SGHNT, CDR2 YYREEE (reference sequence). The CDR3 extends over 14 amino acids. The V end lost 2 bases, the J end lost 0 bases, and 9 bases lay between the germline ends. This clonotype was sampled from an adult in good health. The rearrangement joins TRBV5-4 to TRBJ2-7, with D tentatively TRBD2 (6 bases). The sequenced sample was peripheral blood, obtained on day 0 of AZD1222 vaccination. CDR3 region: CASSLTSSSYEQYF. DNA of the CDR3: TGTGCCAGCAGCTTAACTAGCAGCTCCTACGAGCAGTACTTC.